The 4 T cell receptor beta chains given below trace back to one sample, sequenced in a study of pediatric ulcerative colitis. Assay used: immunoSEQ multiplex PCR; TCRdb lists only in-frame clones, some missing. Of roughly 25,000 clones in the sample, 55% to 85% were seen once. During colonoscopy, one to two rectal pinch biopsies were collected. Sequenced input: gut tissue. These TCRs come from a boy aged 10-17 years with severe ulcerative colitis.

This clone was picked up a small number of times. The genes are TRBV19 and TRBJ1-5; D gene unclear. This CDR3 contains 13 residues. Germline-derived CDR1 and CDR2 are LNHDA and SQIVND (reference sequence). The germline V and J ends were trimmed by 3 bases and 5 bases, with 8 bases remaining between them. The DNA of the CDR3 is TGTGCCAGTAGTATGAAGCAAGATCAGCCCCAGCATTTT. Translation: CASSMKQDQPQHF.

The V and J genes are TRBV21-1 and TRBJ2-7; the listed D gene, TRBD1, was not tested against the DNA. TRBV21-1 corresponds to a pseudogene. The CDR3 covers 12 residues. For the CDR3, the DNA is TGTGCCAGCAGCAACGACAGCTACGAGCAGTACTTC. Translation gives CASSNDSYEQYF.

The chain employs TRBV5-5 and TRBJ2-3, with unresolved D. V was clipped by 2 bases and J by 6 bases, with 10 bases between them. The CDR3 totals 13 residues. Germline CDR1 reads SGHKS; CDR2 reads YYEKEE (reference sequence). In nucleotides, the CDR3 is TGTGCCAGCAGCTTAATTCCATCGGATACGCAGTATTTT. It specifies CASSLIPSDTQYF.

The chain carries TRBV10-3 and TRBJ2-1, with 7 bases fitting TRBD2. From germline, CDR1 is ENHRY and CDR2 SYGVKD. J lost 3 bases, V lost 10 bases, and 9 bases had no gene match. This CDR3 has 14 amino acids. The CDR3 nucleotides read TGTGCCACCTCGGGGGGAGGGAACTACAATGAGCAGTTCTTC. Amino acid sequence: CATSGGGNYNEQFF.